These 2 T cell receptor beta chains were all obtained from the same sample, sequenced in a study of cytomegalovirus exposure and HLA in healthy donors. The PCR used 60 Vbeta and 13 Jbeta primers. Method: immunoSEQ multiplex PCR; TCRdb's copy keeps in-frame clones and lacks some. The repertoire has under 150,000 clones, around 80% of them found once; the top ten carry roughly 1.2%. Source material: PBMCs. The receptors were gathered from a male donor in good health and CMV-seropositive.

The chain links TRBV7-2 to TRBJ2-5, with 13 bases aligning to TRBD2. This CDR3 is built from 16 residues. Germline CDR1 reads SGHTA; CDR2 reads FQGNSA. V gave up 5 bases and J gave up 11 bases; unmatched junction bases: 14. The CDR3 here is CASSLDTSGRAQEQYF. The DNA of the CDR3 is TGTGCCAGCAGCCTCGATACTAGCGGGAGGGCCCAAGAGCAGTACTTC.

The gene calls are TRBV6-6 and TRBJ1-2; D gene unclear. This CDR3 has 16 residues. CDR1 is MNHNY and CDR2 is SVGAGI in the germline V gene (reference sequence). V was shortened by 7 bases and J by 0 bases, with 18 bases between the two germline ends. CDR3: CASTQVAISANYGYTF. CDR3 DNA sequence: TGTGCCAGCACCCAAGTAGCGATAAGCGCTAACTATGGCTACACCTTC.